The 4 T cell receptor beta chains below come from one sample, sequenced in a study of Ad26.COV2.S vaccination and SARS-CoV-2 variants. Using immunoSEQ multiplex PCR, the repertoire was profiled, and TCRdb retains in-frame clones only, with some absent. The table includes under 550,000 clones, around nine tenths detected once. As for treatment: roughly 18 received Ad26.COV2.S at low or high dose, single or two shots; about 5 received placebo; per-sample allocation not given. Samples were taken on day 63 after the first vaccine or placebo injection. The source was peripheral blood, collected in a trial of Ad26.COV2.S vaccine versus placebo. The receptors here all came from a person aged 18-65 years who received the Ad26.COV2.S COVID-19 vaccine or a placebo.

The chain couples TRBV7-2 to TRBJ2-7; TRBD1 matches 7 bases. The germline V gene has CDR1 SGHTA and CDR2 FQGNSA. This CDR3 has 14 residues. The V segment lost 5 bases and the J segment 0 bases; nucleotides outside the gene matches: 4. This CDR3 reads CASSRDRFSYEQYF. In DNA, the CDR3 is TGTGCCAGCAGCCGGGACAGATTCTCCTACGAGCAGTACTTC.

V is TRBV18 and J is TRBJ1-1; 7 bases align to TRBD1. Trimming removed 3 bases from V and 7 bases from J; junction bases left unmatched: 11. Germline V gene sequence: CDR1 KGHSH, CDR2 LQKENI. CDR3 length equals 15 residues. The CDR3 DNA follows: TGTGCCAGCTCACCTGTGGCAGGGGGGACCGGTGAAGCTTTCTTT. Protein sequence: CASSPVAGGTGEAFF.

This chain uses TRBV11-3 with TRBJ2-1; 7 bases are shared with TRBD1. The CDR3 runs to 16 residues. The germline gives CDR1 SGHNT, CDR2 YENEEA. The V segment lost 4 bases and the J segment 0 bases; nucleotides outside the gene matches: 6. The CDR3 DNA follows: TGTGCCAGCAGCTCATCGGGACAGTTCTCCTACAATGAGCAGTTCTTC. It specifies CASSSSGQFSYNEQFF.

The chain joins TRBV7-8 to TRBJ2-1; TRBD2 might be the D (6 bases). The CDR3 spans 14 residues. CDR1 is SGHVS and CDR2 is FQNEAQ in the germline V gene. V was shortened by 5 bases and J by 9 bases, with 17 bases between the two germline ends. Here the CDR3 reads CASSLIQGGPEQFF. The CDR3 DNA is TGTGCCAGCAGCCTGATCCAGGGAGGTCCTGAGCAGTTCTTC.